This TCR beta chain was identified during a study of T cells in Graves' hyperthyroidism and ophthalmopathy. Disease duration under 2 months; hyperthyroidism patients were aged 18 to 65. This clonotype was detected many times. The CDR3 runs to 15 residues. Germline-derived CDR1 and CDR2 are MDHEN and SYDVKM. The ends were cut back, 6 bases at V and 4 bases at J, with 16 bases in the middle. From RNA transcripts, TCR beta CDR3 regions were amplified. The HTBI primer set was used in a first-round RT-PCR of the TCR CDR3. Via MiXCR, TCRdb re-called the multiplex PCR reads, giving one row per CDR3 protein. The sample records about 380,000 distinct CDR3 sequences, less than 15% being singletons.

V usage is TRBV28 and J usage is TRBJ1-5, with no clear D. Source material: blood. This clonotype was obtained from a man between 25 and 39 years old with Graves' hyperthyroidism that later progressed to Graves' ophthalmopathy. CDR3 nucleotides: TGTGCCAGCAGATACCGTGGGAAGGTAAATCAGCCCCAGCATTTT. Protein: CASRYRGKVNQPQHF.